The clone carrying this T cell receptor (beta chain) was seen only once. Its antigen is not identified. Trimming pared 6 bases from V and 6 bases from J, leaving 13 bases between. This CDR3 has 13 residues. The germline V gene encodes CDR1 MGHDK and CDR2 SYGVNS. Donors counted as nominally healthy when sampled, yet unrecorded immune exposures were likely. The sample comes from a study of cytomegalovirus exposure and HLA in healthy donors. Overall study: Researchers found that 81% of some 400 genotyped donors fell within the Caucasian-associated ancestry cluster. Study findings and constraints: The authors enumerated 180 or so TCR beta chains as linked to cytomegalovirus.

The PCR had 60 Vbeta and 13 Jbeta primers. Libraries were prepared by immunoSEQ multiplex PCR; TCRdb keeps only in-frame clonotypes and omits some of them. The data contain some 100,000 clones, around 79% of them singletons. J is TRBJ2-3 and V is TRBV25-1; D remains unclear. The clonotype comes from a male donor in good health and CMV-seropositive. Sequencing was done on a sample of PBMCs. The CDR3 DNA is TGTGCCAGCAGAACCGCCGATGGCGATACGCAGTATTTT. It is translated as CASRTADGDTQYF.